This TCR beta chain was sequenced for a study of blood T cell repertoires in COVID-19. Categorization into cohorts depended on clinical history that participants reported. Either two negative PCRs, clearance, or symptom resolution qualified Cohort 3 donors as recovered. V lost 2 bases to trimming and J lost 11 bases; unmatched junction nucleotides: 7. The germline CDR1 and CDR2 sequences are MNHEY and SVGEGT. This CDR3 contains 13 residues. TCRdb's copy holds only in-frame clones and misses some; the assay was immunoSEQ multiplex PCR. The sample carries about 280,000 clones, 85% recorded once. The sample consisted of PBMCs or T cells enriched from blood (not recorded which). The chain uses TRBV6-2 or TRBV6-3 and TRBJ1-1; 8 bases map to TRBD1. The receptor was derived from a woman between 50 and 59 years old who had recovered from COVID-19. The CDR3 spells CASSYQNRGFAFF. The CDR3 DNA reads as TGTGCCAGCAGTTACCAGAACAGGGGGTTCGCTTTCTTT.